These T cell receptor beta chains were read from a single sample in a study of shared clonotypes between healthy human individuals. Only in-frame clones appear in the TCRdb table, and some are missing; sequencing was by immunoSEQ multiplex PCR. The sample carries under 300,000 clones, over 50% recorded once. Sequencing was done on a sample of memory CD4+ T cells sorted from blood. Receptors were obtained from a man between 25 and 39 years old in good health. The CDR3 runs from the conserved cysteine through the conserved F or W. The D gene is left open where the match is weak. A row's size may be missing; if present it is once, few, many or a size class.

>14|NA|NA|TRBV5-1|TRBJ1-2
CASSDSHTNYGYTF
TGCGCCAGCAGTGACAGCCACACTAACTATGGCTACACCTTC
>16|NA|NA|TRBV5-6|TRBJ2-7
CASNRRGALGPYEQYF
TGTGCCAGCAACCGTAGGGGGGCTTTGGGTCCCTACGAGCAGTACTTC
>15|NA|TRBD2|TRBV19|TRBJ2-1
CASSIQGLAENEQFF
TGTGCCAGTAGTATTCAGGGACTAGCGGAGAATGAGCAGTTCTTC
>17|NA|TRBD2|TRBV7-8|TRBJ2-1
CASSGGTSGISYNEQFF
TGTGCCAGCAGCGGAGGGACTAGCGGGATTTCCTACAATGAGCAGTTCTTC
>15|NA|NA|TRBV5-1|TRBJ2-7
CASSLDSGPVYEQYF
TGCGCCAGCAGCTTGGATAGCGGACCAGTCTACGAGCAGTACTTC
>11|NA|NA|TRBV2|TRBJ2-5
CASSAEETQYF
TGTGCCAGCAGTGCGGAAGAGACCCAGTACTTC
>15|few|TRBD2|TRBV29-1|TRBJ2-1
CSVGILAGSSNEQFF
TGCAGCGTTGGGATACTAGCGGGATCTTCGAATGAGCAGTTCTTC
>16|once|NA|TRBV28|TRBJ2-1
CASTPAGGSSYNEQFF
TGTGCCAGCACCCCCGCAGGAGGAAGCTCCTACAATGAGCAGTTCTTC
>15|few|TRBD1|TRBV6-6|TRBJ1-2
CASSYEGQPVNGYTF
TGTGCCAGCAGTTACGAGGGACAGCCCGTAAATGGCTACACCTTC
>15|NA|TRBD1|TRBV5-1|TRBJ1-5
CASSRTGGVNQPQHF
TGCGCCAGCAGCCGGACAGGGGGCGTCAATCAGCCCCAGCATTTT
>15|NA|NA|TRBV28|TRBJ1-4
CASSVYRDVNEKLFF
TGTGCCAGCAGTGTATACAGGGACGTTAATGAAAAACTGTTTTTT
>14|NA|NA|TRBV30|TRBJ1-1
CAWSVEVGTTEAFF
TGTGCCTGGAGTGTAGAGGTGGGGACCACTGAAGCTTTCTTT
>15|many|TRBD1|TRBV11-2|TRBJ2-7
CASSLTGQDPYEQYF
TGTGCCAGCAGCTTGACGGGACAGGATCCTTACGAGCAGTACTTC
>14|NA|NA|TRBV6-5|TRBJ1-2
CASSRPGAREGYTF
TGTGCCAGCAGTCGTCCAGGGGCTAGGGAGGGCTACACCTTC
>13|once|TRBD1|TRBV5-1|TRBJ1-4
CASSSGDSEKLFF
TGCGCCAGCAGCTCGGGGGACAGTGAAAAACTGTTTTTT
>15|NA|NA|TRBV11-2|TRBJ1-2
CASSFDVIGTFGYTF
TGTGCCAGCAGCTTCGACGTGATAGGGACCTTTGGCTACACCTTC
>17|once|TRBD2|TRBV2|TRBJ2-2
CASSPRGGARYTGELFF
TGTGCCAGCAGCCCCCGGGGGGGCGCCCGGTACACCGGGGAGCTGTTTTTT
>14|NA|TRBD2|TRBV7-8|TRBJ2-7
CASSFSGSSYEQYF
TGTGCCAGCAGCTTCAGCGGGAGCTCCTACGAGCAGTACTTC
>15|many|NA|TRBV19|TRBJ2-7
CASSIAEELSHEQYF
TGTGCCAGTAGTATAGCGGAGGAGTTGAGTCACGAGCAGTACTTC
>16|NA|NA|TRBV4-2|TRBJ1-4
CASSQSPGQLNEKLFF
TGTGCCAGCAGCCAAAGCCCTGGACAGCTAAATGAAAAACTGTTTTTT
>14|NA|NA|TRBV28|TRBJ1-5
CASSGQETYQPQHF
TGTGCCAGCAGTGGTCAGGAAACTTATCAGCCCCAGCATTTT
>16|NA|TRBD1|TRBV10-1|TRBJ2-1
CASSEHPGTGSDEQFF
TGCGCCAGCAGTGAGCACCCCGGGACAGGGTCCGATGAGCAGTTCTTC
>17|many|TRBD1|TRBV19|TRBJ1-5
CASSILDRGLIGQPQHF
TGTGCCAGTAGTATATTGGACAGGGGGCTAATTGGTCAGCCCCAGCATTTT
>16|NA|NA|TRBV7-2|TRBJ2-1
CASSRASRSSYNEQFF
TGTGCCAGCAGCAGGGCCAGCAGGAGCTCCTACAATGAGCAGTTCTTC
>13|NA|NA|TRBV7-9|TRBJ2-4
CASSLGPPNIQYF
TGTGCCAGCAGCTTAGGCCCGCCAAACATTCAGTACTTC
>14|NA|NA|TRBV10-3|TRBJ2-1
CAIITRSSYNEQFF
TGTGCCATAATTACCCGCAGCTCCTACAATGAGCAGTTCTTC
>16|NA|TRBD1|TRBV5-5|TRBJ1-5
CASSLLFRGLGQPQHF
TGTGCCAGCAGCTTGCTATTTAGGGGGCTGGGGCAGCCCCAGCATTTT
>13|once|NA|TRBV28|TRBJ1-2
CASSGFGIYGYTF
TGTGCCAGCAGTGGGTTTGGAATCTATGGCTACACCTTC
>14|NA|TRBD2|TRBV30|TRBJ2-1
CAGVTGTKPNEQFF
TGTGCCGGCGTTACCGGGACTAAGCCCAATGAGCAGTTCTTC
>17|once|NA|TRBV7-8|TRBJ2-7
CASSPYRVPRGPYEQYF
TGTGCCAGCAGCCCCTACCGGGTTCCGCGGGGGCCCTACGAGCAGTACTTC
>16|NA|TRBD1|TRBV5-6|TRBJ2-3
CASSEGQGLGWDTQYF
TGTGCCAGCAGCGAGGGACAGGGATTAGGATGGGATACGCAGTATTTT
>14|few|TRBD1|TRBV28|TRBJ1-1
CASSLPGTDTEAFF
TGTGCCAGCAGTTTACCCGGGACAGACACTGAAGCTTTCTTT
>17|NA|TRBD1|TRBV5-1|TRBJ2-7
CASSLLPNRGLPYEQYF
TGCGCCAGCAGCTTGCTTCCAAACAGGGGGCTTCCCTACGAGCAGTACTTC
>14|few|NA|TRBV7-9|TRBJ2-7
CASSLYSGAYEQYF
TGTGCCAGCAGCTTGTATAGCGGAGCCTACGAGCAGTACTTC
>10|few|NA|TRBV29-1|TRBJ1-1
CSGRNTEAFF
TGCAGCGGGCGGAACACTGAAGCTTTCTTT
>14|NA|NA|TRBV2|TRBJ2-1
CASLWQGPSNEQFF
TGTGCCAGCTTGTGGCAGGGACCAAGCAATGAGCAGTTCTTC
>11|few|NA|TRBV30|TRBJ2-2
CAWSWGGELFF
TGTGCCTGGAGTTGGGGCGGGGAGCTGTTTTTT
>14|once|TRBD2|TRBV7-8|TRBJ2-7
CASSYTAGPYEQYF
TGTGCCAGCAGTTACACAGCGGGACCCTACGAGCAGTACTTC
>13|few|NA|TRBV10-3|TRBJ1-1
CAVDGGMNTEAFF
TGTGCCGTCGACGGGGGAATGAACACTGAAGCTTTCTTT
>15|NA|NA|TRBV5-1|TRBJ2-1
CASSLRQGYYNEQFF
TGCGCCAGCAGCTTGAGGCAGGGGTACTACAATGAGCAGTTCTTC
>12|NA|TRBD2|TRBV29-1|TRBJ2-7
CSVLAVGYEQYF
TGCAGCGTACTAGCGGTCGGCTACGAGCAGTACTTC
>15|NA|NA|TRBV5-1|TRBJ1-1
CASSLSGGEWTEAFF
TGCGCCAGCAGCTTGAGTGGGGGCGAGTGGACTGAAGCTTTCTTT
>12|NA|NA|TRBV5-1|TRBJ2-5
CASSLNQETQYF
TGCGCCAGCAGCTTAAATCAAGAGACCCAGTACTTC
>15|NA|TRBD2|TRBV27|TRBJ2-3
CASRLSGSGADTQYF
TGTGCCAGCAGGCTAAGCGGGAGTGGGGCAGATACGCAGTATTTT
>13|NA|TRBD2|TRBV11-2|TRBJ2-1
CASSRDYLNEQFF
TGTGCCAGCAGCCGGGACTACCTGAATGAGCAGTTCTTC
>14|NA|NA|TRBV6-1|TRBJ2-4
CASSGGWGKNIQYF
TGTGCCAGCAGTGGTGGGTGGGGCAAAAACATTCAGTACTTC
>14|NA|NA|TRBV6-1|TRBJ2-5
CASSESWGVETQYF
TGTGCCAGCAGTGAGTCGTGGGGCGTCGAGACCCAGTACTTC
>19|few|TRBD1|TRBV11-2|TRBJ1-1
CASSFTEPGQGVWYTEAFF
TGTGCCAGCAGCTTTACCGAACCGGGACAGGGGGTTTGGTACACTGAAGCTTTCTTT
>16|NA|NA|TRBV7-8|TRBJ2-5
CASSLSLSEIQETQYF
TGTGCCAGCAGCTTATCTTTGTCAGAAATCCAAGAGACCCAGTACTTC
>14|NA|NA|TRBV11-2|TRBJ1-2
CASSLNAGAYGYTF
TGTGCCAGCAGCTTAAATGCAGGGGCCTATGGCTACACCTTC